This T cell receptor (beta chain) comes out of a study of CD8+ T cells in alopecia areata listed by TCRdb under 2018. Study-wide context: High-throughput TCRbeta sequencing was used to examine T cell clonal expansion in alopecia areata in both the C3H/HeJ mouse model and human patients. Clonality in the scalp was compared among normal scalp (n=4), patchy alopecia areata scalp (n=8), and alopecia totalis/universalis scalp (n=8). RNA was obtained with the PAXgene miRNA kit for fixed scalp, the miRNeasy kit for PBMCs, and the RNeasy kit for mouse skin. In humans, TCRbeta sequencing was performed on scalp tissue and on sorted CD4+ and CD8+ peripheral blood T cells from healthy controls and from patients with patchy or totalis/universalis alopecia areata. immunoSEQ multiplex PCR using 35 Vbeta forward primers and 13 Jbeta reverse primers was used to amplify TCRbeta CDR3 regions. Overall study results and their limits: Higher clonality and more expanded CD8+ clones were observed in lesional scalp than in normal scalp, particularly in alopecia totalis/universalis, a finding suggestive of antigenic drive. Shared TCR sequences between patients were less evident than in mice, which may be partly attributable to HLA diversity in the patient population. Unlike mouse skin, which is dominated by gammadelta T cells, normal human skin has resident alphabeta T cells that are also sequenced, and this complicates analysis of the scalp TCR repertoire.

Trimming costs V 2 bases and J 6 bases, and their ends lie 8 bases apart. Per the germline V gene (reference sequence), MNHEY is the CDR1 and SMNVEV is the CDR2. The CDR3 contains 13 residues, cysteine and phenylalanine counted. CDR3 DNA is the only sequence kept; it has 39 bases, read in frame from the first base. This clone was observed a handful of times. What antigen it recognizes has not been identified. Base qualities are not provided; no much larger clone lies one nucleotide away. In the same sample, other DNA sequences code for this CDR3. From alopecia areata patients, peripheral blood was collected along with lesional scalp punch biopsies. After PBMCs were isolated by density centrifugation and stained for CD3, CD4 and CD8, a FACSAria was used to sort CD4+ and CD8+ T cells. The untreated alopecia areata patients were recruited through a multicenter biomarker study. In five patients from the biomarker study, blood CD8+ T cells were sorted further into NKG2D-low and NKG2D-high fractions.

Library prep was done by the immunoSEQ multiplex PCR assay. To provide template for TCR sequencing, every sample had RNA extracted and reverse transcribed into cDNA. First-strand cDNA was synthesized with SuperScript III using a 2:1 mix of oligo-dT and random hexamers. A synthetic immune receptor repertoire was used to measure amplification bias, and any remaining bias was corrected computationally. In the original analysis: Raw reads were preprocessed to remove errors, and CDR3 was defined according to IMGT conventions as the region from the conserved cysteine to phenylalanine. To get clonality, Shannon entropy was normalized by log2 of the number of productive unique TCRs and the result was subtracted from 1. CD4 or CD8 identity of scalp clones was inferred by cross-referencing scalp TCRbeta sequences with sorted blood CD4 and CD8 repertoires. TCRdb took this table from immuneACCESS and kept in-frame rearrangements with V and J called. Such tables lack part of the clones; where checked against another copy, unresolved V genes explain under half of the gap, and the rest is unexplained. That table gives V, J and clone size, and the DNA gave D and trimming. This sample has approximately 82,000 clones in its table, and roughly 50% of those were observed once. The top ten constitute around 5% of the sample.

This TCR was recovered from a human donor with alopecia areata. The V gene is TRBV27 and the J gene is TRBJ2-1; possibly the D gene is TRBD2, per 7 matching bases. Sequenced input: NKG2D-high CD8+ T cells sorted from blood. This specimen's cell subset or site label, interpreted: sorted CD8+ NKG2D-high blood T cells. The CDR3 region: CASSLRGGNEQFF. The nucleotide sequence reads TGTGCCAGCAGTTTAAGGGGGGGCAATGAGCAGTTCTTC.